The subject of this entry is one T cell receptor beta chain. CDR3 length: 15 residues. Per germline, CDR1 SGHTS and CDR2 YDEGEE. Trimming took off 4 bases at V and 0 bases at J, with 10 bases between the two ends. Participant age was roughly 18 to 95 years, and participants resided in 25 or so US areas. Exposed participants encountered a COVID-19 case during the 2 weeks preceding study entry. How the authors handled the data: Counts of nucleated cells, estimated from reference gene primer amplification, were obtained. Libraries were prepared by immunoSEQ multiplex PCR; TCRdb keeps only in-frame clonotypes and omits some of them. The V and J calls and clone size come from that table; D and trimming were worked out from the DNA. The sample carries a few hundred thousand clones, just under 90% recorded once. This specimen belongs to a study of blood T cell repertoires in COVID-19. As for the study in general: Sources were T cells, B-cell-depleted T cells, or PBMCs; the material itself was cDNA or gDNA.

Sequencing input: PBMCs or T cells enriched from blood (not recorded which). This rearrangement joins TRBV5-8 to TRBJ2-2, with a possible D match to TRBD2 (5 bases). The TCR was taken from a woman between 50 and 59 years old who had been exposed to COVID-19. The DNA for the CDR3 is TGTGCCAGCAGCCCGCGGGCCGCGAACACCGGGGAGCTGTTTTTT. The encoded protein is CASSPRAANTGELFF.